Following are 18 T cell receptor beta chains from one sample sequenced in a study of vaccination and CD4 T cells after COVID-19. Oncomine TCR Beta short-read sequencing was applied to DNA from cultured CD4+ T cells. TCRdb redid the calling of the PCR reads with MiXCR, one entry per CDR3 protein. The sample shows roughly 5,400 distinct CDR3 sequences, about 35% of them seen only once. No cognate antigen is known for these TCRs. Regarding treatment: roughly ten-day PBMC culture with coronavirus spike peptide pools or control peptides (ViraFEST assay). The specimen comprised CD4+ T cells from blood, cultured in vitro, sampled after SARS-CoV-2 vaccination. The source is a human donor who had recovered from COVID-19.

The CDR3 bases are TGTGCCAGCAGCTTACGGAACAGGGGGAATGGCTACACCTTC. It specifies CASSLRNRGNGYTF. The chain has TRBV7-9 and TRBJ1-2, with 8 bases aligning to TRBD1. V lost 2 bases to trimming and J lost 6 bases; unmatched junction nucleotides: 5. The germline V gene encodes CDR1 SEHNR and CDR2 FQNEAQ (reference sequence). The CDR3 length is 14 residues.

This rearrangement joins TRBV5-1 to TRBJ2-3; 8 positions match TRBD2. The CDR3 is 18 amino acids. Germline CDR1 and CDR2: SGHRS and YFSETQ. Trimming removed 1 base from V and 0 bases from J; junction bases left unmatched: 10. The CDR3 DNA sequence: TGCGCCAGCAGCTTGAGGTCGGTAGCGGGAACCAGCACAGATACGCAGTATTTT. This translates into CASSLRSVAGTSTDTQYF.

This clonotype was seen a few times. CDR3 sequence (DNA): TGTGCCAGCCAAGCCGACCAAGAGACCCAGTACTTC. Translating gives CASQADQETQYF. V usage is TRBV6-1 and J usage is TRBJ2-5; D ambiguous. Germline lookup yields CDR1 MNHNS and CDR2 SASEGT. Trimming removed 8 bases at V and 0 bases at J, with 7 bases between. This CDR3 region has 12 residues.

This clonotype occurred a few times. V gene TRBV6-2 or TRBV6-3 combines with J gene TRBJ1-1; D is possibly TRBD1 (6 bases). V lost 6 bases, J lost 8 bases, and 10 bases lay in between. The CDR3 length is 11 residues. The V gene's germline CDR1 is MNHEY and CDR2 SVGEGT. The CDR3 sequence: CASSRTAEAFF. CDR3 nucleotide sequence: TGTGCCAGCAGCCGGACAGCCGAAGCTTTCTTT.

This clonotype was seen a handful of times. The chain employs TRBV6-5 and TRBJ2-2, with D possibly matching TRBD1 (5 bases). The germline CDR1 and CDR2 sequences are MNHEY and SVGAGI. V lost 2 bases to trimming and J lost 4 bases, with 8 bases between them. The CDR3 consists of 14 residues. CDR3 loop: CASSYDRITGELFF. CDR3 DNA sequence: TGTGCCAGCAGTTACGACAGAATCACCGGGGAGCTGTTTTTT.

CDR3 region: CASTNRDPTTYGYTF. As DNA, the CDR3 is TGTGCCAGCACGAACCGGGACCCGACGACCTATGGCTACACCTTC. The chain joins TRBV6-7 to TRBJ1-2; D is perhaps TRBD1 (5 bases). TRBV6-7 is an ORF, with its function uncertain. The length of the CDR3 is 15 residues. Trimming took 7 bases from V and 4 from J, leaving 19 bases between them.

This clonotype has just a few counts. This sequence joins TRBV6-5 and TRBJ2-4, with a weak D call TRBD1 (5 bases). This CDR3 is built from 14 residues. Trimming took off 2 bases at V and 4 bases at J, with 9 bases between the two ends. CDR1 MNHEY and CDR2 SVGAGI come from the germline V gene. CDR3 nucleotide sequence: TGTGCCAGCAGTTACATGGGGCAGAAAAACATTCAGTACTTC. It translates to CASSYMGQKNIQYF.

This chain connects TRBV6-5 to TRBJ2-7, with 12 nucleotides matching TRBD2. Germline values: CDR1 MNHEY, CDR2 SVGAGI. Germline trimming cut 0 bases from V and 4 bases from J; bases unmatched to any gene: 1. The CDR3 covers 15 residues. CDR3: CASSYSGLAGYEQYF. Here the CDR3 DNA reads TGTGCCAGCAGTTACTCCGGACTAGCGGGGTACGAGCAGTACTTC.

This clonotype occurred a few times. For the CDR3, the DNA is TGTGCCAGCAGTTGCCCCTTTGGACAGCCCCCAATAGGGAAAGTCTCCTATAATTCACCCCTCCACTTT. It encodes CASSCPFGQPPIGKVSYNSPLHF. The genes are TRBV6-9 and TRBJ1-6, with D possibly being TRBD1 (6 bases). CDR1 is MNHGY, CDR2 SVAAGI, per germline. V lost 4 bases and J lost 0, with 31 bases in between. The CDR3 has 23 residues.

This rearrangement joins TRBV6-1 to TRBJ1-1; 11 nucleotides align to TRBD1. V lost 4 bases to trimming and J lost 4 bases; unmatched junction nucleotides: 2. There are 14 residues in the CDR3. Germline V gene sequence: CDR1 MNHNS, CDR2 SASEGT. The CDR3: CASSVGTGGTEAFF. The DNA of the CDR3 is TGTGCCAGCAGTGTCGGGACAGGGGGCACTGAAGCTTTCTTT.

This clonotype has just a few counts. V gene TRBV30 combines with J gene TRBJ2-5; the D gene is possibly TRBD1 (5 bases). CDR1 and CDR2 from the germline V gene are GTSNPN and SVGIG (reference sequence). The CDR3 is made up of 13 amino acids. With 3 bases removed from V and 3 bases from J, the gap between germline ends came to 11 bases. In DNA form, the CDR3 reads TGTGCCTGGAGGGTTGCAGGGAAAGAGACCCAGTACTTC. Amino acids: CAWRVAGKETQYF.

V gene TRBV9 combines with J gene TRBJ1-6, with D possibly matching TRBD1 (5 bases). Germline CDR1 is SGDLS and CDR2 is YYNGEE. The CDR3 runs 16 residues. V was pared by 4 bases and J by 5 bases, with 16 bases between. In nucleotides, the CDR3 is TGTGCCAGCAGCCCAAAGGCAGGGTCGAATAATTCACCCCTCCACTTT. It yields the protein CASSPKAGSNNSPLHF.

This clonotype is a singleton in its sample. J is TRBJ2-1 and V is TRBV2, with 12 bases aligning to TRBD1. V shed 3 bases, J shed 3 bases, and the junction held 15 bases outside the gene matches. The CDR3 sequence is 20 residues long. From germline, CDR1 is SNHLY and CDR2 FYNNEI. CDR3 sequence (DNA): TGTGCCAGCAGTGAGTTCATTGCGGGACAGGGGGCTTCGGACTACAATGAGCAGTTCTTC. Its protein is CASSEFIAGQGASDYNEQFF.

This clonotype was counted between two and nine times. The CDR3 DNA reads TGTGCCAGCATCGTGGACAGGGGCAATCAGCCCCAGCATTTT. This codes for CASIVDRGNQPQHF. This chain connects TRBV6-1 to TRBJ1-5; 8 bases match TRBD1. The germline gives CDR1 MNHNS, CDR2 SASEGT. The junction had 4 bases not matched to a gene; V was cut back by 7 bases and J by 2 bases. This CDR3 contains 14 residues.

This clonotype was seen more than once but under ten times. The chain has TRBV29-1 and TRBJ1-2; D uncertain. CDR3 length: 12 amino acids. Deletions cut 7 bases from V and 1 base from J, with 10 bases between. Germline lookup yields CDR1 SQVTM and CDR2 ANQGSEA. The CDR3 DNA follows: TGCAGCGGGAGATCAGTTAACTATGGCTACACCTTC. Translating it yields CSGRSVNYGYTF.

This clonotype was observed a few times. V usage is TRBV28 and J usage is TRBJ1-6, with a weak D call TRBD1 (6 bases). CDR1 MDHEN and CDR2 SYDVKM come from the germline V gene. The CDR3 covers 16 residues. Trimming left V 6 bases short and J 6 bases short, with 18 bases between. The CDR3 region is CASRRPGRGSNSPLHF. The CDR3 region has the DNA TGTGCCAGCAGGCGCCCAGGTAGGGGGAGTAATTCACCCCTCCACTTT.

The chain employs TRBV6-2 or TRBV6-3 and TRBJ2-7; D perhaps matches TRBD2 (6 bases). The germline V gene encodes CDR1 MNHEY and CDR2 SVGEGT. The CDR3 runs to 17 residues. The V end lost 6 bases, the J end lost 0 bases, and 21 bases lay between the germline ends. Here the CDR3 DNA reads TGTGCCAGCAGCCATGGCCTAACTAGCCTGAGCTCCTACGAGCAGTACTTC. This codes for CASSHGLTSLSSYEQYF.

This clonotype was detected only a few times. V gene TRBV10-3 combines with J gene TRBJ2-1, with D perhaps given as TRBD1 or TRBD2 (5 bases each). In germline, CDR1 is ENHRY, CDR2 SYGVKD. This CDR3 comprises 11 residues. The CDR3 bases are TGTGGGGTCGGGGCATCCTATGAGCAGTTCTTC. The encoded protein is CGVGASYEQFF.